This T cell receptor beta chain was identified during a study of CD8+ T cells in alopecia areata. Study-level information: Tofacitinib ran 6 to 18 months, followed by 6 months off drug.

It was cDNA, reverse transcribed from extracted RNA, that served as the sequencing template. Generated by immunoSEQ multiplex PCR, the TCRdb table keeps only in-frame clones and is missing some. The repertoire includes around 140,000 clones, about three fifths of them detected once, and 5% to 7% sits in the top ten. The CDR3 is 15 amino acids. V lost 4 bases, J lost 2 bases, and 5 bases stayed unmatched. CDR1 is SGHNT, CDR2 YYREEE, per germline (reference sequence). Specimen: CD4+ T cells sorted from blood, collected at week 0. The rearrangement uses TRBV5-4 and TRBJ2-2; 7 positions agree with TRBD1. The TCR originated in a human donor with alopecia areata. CDR3 in amino acids: CASSPDRVNTGELFF. The CDR3, as DNA: TGTGCCAGCAGCCCCGACAGGGTCAACACCGGGGAGCTGTTTTTT.